The 13 T cell receptor beta chains presented below share a single source sample, sequenced in a study of blood T cell repertoires in COVID-19. The method was immunoSEQ multiplex PCR; TCRdb's version includes in-frame clones alone and lacks a portion of them. The sample records approximately 97,000 clones, 60% to 80% being singletons. Input material: peripheral blood. The receptors were gathered from a man between 60 and 70 years old with active or convalescent COVID-19.

The chain has TRBV6-5 and TRBJ1-1, with D possibly being TRBD1 (6 bases). V lost 7 bases to trimming and J lost 1 base, with 13 bases between them. Per the germline V gene, CDR1 is MNHEY and CDR2 is SVGAGI. The CDR3 is made up of 14 amino acids. CDR3 region: CASTTGRGNTEAFF. The CDR3 coding sequence is TGTGCCAGCACTACAGGCAGGGGGAACACTGAAGCTTTCTTT.

The chain is built from TRBV18 and TRBJ1-2; 8 positions agree with TRBD1. The CDR3 extends over 15 amino acids. The J segment lost 6 bases and the V segment lost 3 bases, leaving 9 bases of the junction unmatched. Germline V gives CDR1 KGHSH, CDR2 LQKENI. The CDR3 spells CASSPVGQGTDGYTF. Here the CDR3 DNA reads TGTGCCAGCTCACCTGTAGGACAGGGTACGGATGGCTACACCTTC.

This chain uses TRBV2 with TRBJ1-1; 8 bases agree with TRBD1. This CDR3 spans 13 amino acids. Trimming cost V 6 bases and J 9 bases; bases outside gene matches: 9. Germline lookup yields CDR1 SNHLY and CDR2 FYNNEI. The CDR3 DNA sequence: TGTGCCAGCAGGAAGGACAGGGCCCAAAAAGCTTTCTTT. Encoded protein: CASRKDRAQKAFF.

V and J are TRBV6-5 and TRBJ1-2; 9 nucleotides align to TRBD1. The CDR3 is 15 residues long. Looked up from germline, CDR1 is MNHEY and CDR2 is SVGAGI. The V segment lost 6 bases and the J segment 3 bases; nucleotides outside the gene matches: 8. In nucleotides, the CDR3 is TGTGCCAGCAGCTTTCGACAGGGGGAATACTATGGCTACACCTTC. Protein: CASSFRQGEYYGYTF.

The chain carries TRBV5-1 and TRBJ2-3; the D is unclear. This CDR3 is built from 12 residues. Germline V gives CDR1 SGHRS, CDR2 YFSETQ. Deletions cut 0 bases from V and 3 bases from J, with 2 bases between. The CDR3 coding sequence is TGCGCCAGCAGCTTGGCTACAGATACGCAGTATTTT. Residues: CASSLATDTQYF.

This clone appeared a few times. This rearrangement joins TRBV18 to TRBJ1-3; D is unclear. V lost 8 bases and J 4 bases, leaving 6 bases between the germline ends. CDR3 length: 11 residues. From germline, CDR1 is KGHSH and CDR2 LQKENI. DNA of the CDR3: TGTGCCAGCCCGAGGGGAAACACCATATATTTT. As protein: CASPRGNTIYF.

This sequence joins TRBV5-6 and TRBJ1-5; D ambiguous. Germline V gene sequence: CDR1 SGHDT, CDR2 YYEEEE. The ends were cut back, 4 bases at V and 1 base at J, with 12 bases in the middle. The CDR3 sequence is 15 residues long. In DNA, the CDR3 is TGTGCCAGCAGCCCCCGGAGAGGGAGCAATCAGCCCCAGCATTTT. This encodes CASSPRRGSNQPQHF. Full variable domain (missing parts from reference TRBV5-6 and TRBJ1-5): DAGVTQSPTHLIKTRGQQVTLRCSPKSGHDTVSWYQQALGQGPQFIFQYYEEEERQRGNFPDRFSGHQFPNYSSELNVNALLLGDSALYLCASSPRRGSNQPQHFGDGTRLSIL.

In this sample, this clone turned up once. The V and J genes are TRBV6-5 and TRBJ1-1, with TRBD1 matching over 7 bases. V dropped 0 bases and J dropped 1; count of bases not matched to a gene: 5. The CDR3 sequence is 16 residues long. Per germline, CDR1 MNHEY and CDR2 SVGAGI. The CDR3 nucleotides read TGTGCCAGCAGTTACTCGAGGGGGCGAAGGAACACTGAAGCTTTCTTT. Translated, it gives CASSYSRGRRNTEAFF.

The chain combines TRBV4-2 with TRBJ1-3, with 7 bases identical to TRBD1. The CDR3 sequence is 17 residues long. The junction had 10 bases not matched to a gene; V was cut back by 5 bases and J by 0 bases. Germline V gives CDR1 LGHNA, CDR2 YNFKEQ. In DNA, the CDR3 is TGTGCCAGCAGCTTGACAGGGACCCTTAACTCTGGAAACACCATATATTTT. Translated: CASSLTGTLNSGNTIYF.

V usage is TRBV21-1 and J usage is TRBJ1-6; the table names TRBD1, a call not compared with the DNA. TRBV21-1 is a known pseudogene. The CDR3 has 19 amino acids. The CDR3 nucleotides are TGTGCCAGCAGCAATGGGGGGGGGTCCCTGGACAGGGCTCGTTCACCCCTCCACTTT. Translating it yields CASSNGGGSLDRARSPLHF.

V is TRBV11-3 and J is TRBJ2-7; no definite D call. CDR3 size: 15 residues. V was pared by 5 bases and J by 5 bases, with 19 bases between. The germline gives CDR1 SGHNT, CDR2 YENEEA. The CDR3 bases are TGTGCCAGCAGCCTCAGCCGAGGCCCTAACGACGAGCAGTACTTC. It translates to CASSLSRGPNDEQYF.

The table lists this clone with a few counts. The CDR3 sequence is CASSRRPGGLEQPQHF. The CDR3 DNA is TGCGCCAGCAGCCGGCGGCCAGGGGGACTTGAACAGCCCCAGCATTTT. The V and J genes are TRBV4-1 and TRBJ1-5; 7 nucleotides match TRBD1. Per the germline V gene, CDR1 is MGHRA and CDR2 is YSYEKL. This CDR3 comprises 16 residues. The V and J ends lost 4 bases and 7 bases, in that order; junction bases with no gene match: 13.

The chain carries TRBV15 and TRBJ2-3, with D possibly being TRBD2 (6 bases). The CDR3 is 16 amino acids. From germline, CDR1 is LNHNV and CDR2 YYDKDF (reference sequence). Trimming cost V 1 base and J 4 bases, with 15 bases left between them. CDR3 sequence (DNA): TGTGCCACCAGCAGAGGGTCGGGCGGGGCCGCAGATACGCAGTATTTT. Encoded protein: CATSRGSGGAADTQYF.